This paragraph covers one TCR beta chain sequence. Sequencing was performed with immunoSEQ multiplex PCR; in TCRdb, only in-frame clones are kept and a portion is missing. The sample contains about 150,000 clones, approximately 88% of which appear only once. This record comes from a study of blood T cell repertoires in COVID-19. Study-level background: From the United States, Italy and Spain came samples of acute and convalescent COVID-19. In each case, the material was cDNA or gDNA derived from T cells, B-cell-depleted T cells, or PBMCs.

Clinical histories supplied by participants themselves formed the basis of cohort assignment. CDR1 is MNHEY and CDR2 is SVGAGI in the germline V gene. The CDR3 sequence is 12 residues long. Trimming removed 6 bases from V and 9 bases from J; junction bases left unmatched: 5. This receptor was taken from a man aged 70 or older who had been exposed to COVID-19. Sequenced: PBMCs or T cells enriched from blood (not recorded which). The J gene is TRBJ2-1, the V gene TRBV6-5, with 7 bases matching TRBD1. The CDR3, as DNA: TGTGCCAGCAGCCGGACAGGCGGTGAGCAGTTCTTC. Protein: CASSRTGGEQFF.